The 22 T cell receptor beta chains reported below all come from one sample, sequenced in a study of blood T cell repertoires in COVID-19. Some clones are missing from TCRdb's copy, which holds only in-frame ones; the method was immunoSEQ multiplex PCR. The sample yields a few hundred thousand clones, about 87% seen once. The sequencing sample was made of peripheral blood. The origin of the receptors is a woman aged 45-60 years with COVID-19, enrolled during active disease.

This chain connects TRBV5-4 to TRBJ2-6, with TRBD2 identical over 7 bases. Germline loops: CDR1 SGHNT, CDR2 YYREEE (reference sequence). The ends lost 4 bases at V and 2 bases at J; junction bases unmatched: 12. This CDR3 is built from 18 residues. CDR3 DNA sequence: TGTGCCAGCAGCCCCCGGGGAGGGCTAGTGACTGGGGCCAACGTCCTGACTTTC. It codes for CASSPRGGLVTGANVLTF.

The chain carries TRBV4-2 and TRBJ1-2; TRBD1 matches 10 bases. The germline gives CDR1 LGHNA, CDR2 YNFKEQ. CDR3 length equals 15 residues. Trimming took 2 bases from V and 5 from J; bases not matched to a gene: 5. CDR3 sequence (DNA): TGTGCCAGCAGCCAAAGGACAGGGGGTGAATATGGCTACACCTTC. Amino acid sequence: CASSQRTGGEYGYTF.

V is TRBV9 and J is TRBJ2-5, with TRBD2 matching 8 bases. Trimming removed 7 bases from V and 1 base from J; junction bases left unmatched: 0. Germline loops: CDR1 SGDLS, CDR2 YYNGEE. This CDR3 is built from 12 residues. CDR3 nucleotides: TGTGCCAGCGGGACTAGCCAAGAGACCCAGTACTTC. Protein sequence: CASGTSQETQYF.

V usage is TRBV27 and J usage is TRBJ2-2, with 7 bases fitting TRBD1. After removal of 5 bases from V and 5 bases from J, the junction contained 2 bases not matched to a gene. Per the germline V gene, CDR1 is MNHEY and CDR2 is SMNVEV (reference sequence). This CDR3 is 13 amino acids long. The CDR3: CASSPGQTGELFF. The CDR3 DNA follows: TGTGCCAGCAGTCCGGGACAGACCGGGGAGCTGTTTTTT.

CDR3 sequence (DNA): TGTGCCAGCAGACTTTCGGGGTACCAAGAGACCCAGTACTTC. Its protein product is CASRLSGYQETQYF. This sequence joins TRBV2 and TRBJ2-5; the D gene is possibly TRBD2 (5 bases). The CDR3 extends over 14 amino acids. V was cut by 6 bases and J by 0 bases, with 11 bases left in between. In germline, CDR1 is SNHLY, CDR2 FYNNEI.

This clone came up once. V and J are TRBV19 and TRBJ2-1; D might be TRBD2 (7 bases). The germline gives CDR1 LNHDA, CDR2 SQIVND (reference sequence). The V end lost 3 bases, the J end lost 3 bases, and 15 bases lay between the germline ends. This CDR3 is built from 16 residues. CDR3 nucleotide sequence: TGTGCCAGTAGTATTATAGGGGGGGCCCTCTACAATGAGCAGTTCTTC. Translated, it gives CASSIIGGALYNEQFF.

CDR3 in amino acids: CASSQKQGFEQYF. Here the CDR3 DNA reads TGCGCCAGCAGCCAAAAACAGGGTTTCGAGCAGTACTTC. The rearrangement joins TRBV4-1 to TRBJ2-7; tentative D call: TRBD1 (6 bases). Germline V lookup: CDR1 MGHRA, CDR2 YSYEKL. CDR3 size: 13 residues. Trimming took off 2 bases at V and 6 bases at J, with 11 bases between the two ends.

The J gene is TRBJ2-3, the V gene TRBV5-4; maybe TRBD2 (5 bases). There are 14 residues in the CDR3. V gave up 1 base and J gave up 1 base, with 7 bases separating them. Germline V gene data show CDR1 as SGHNT and CDR2 as YYREEE (reference sequence). The DNA of the CDR3 is TGTGCCAGCAGCTTGATTAGCGGCACAGATACGCAGTATTTT. Translated, it gives CASSLISGTDTQYF.

The V and J genes are TRBV7-6 and TRBJ2-3; 12 nucleotides match TRBD2. This CDR3 region has 17 residues. Germline V gene sequence: CDR1 SGHVS, CDR2 FNYEAQ. J gave up 3 bases and V 5 bases, and 9 bases lay outside the gene matches. Here the CDR3 reads CASSLRLAGVGTDTQYF. Here the CDR3 DNA reads TGTGCCAGCAGCCTGAGACTAGCGGGAGTAGGGACAGATACGCAGTATTTT.

The chain recombines TRBV4-3 with TRBJ2-2; TRBD1 is a possible D gene (5 bases). Germline V CDR1 and CDR2: LGHNA, YSLEER. This CDR3 is built from 14 residues. Trimming removed 6 bases from V and 1 base from J, with 9 bases in between. The CDR3 region is CASRGDRNTGELFF. As DNA, the CDR3 is TGCGCCAGCAGGGGTGACAGGAACACCGGGGAGCTGTTTTTT.

The chain employs TRBV27 and TRBJ1-3; no clear D. V dropped 0 bases and J dropped 4 bases, with 7 bases sitting between them. The CDR3 is 14 residues long. Germline V lookup: CDR1 MNHEY, CDR2 SMNVEV (reference sequence). Written as DNA, the CDR3 is TGTGCCAGCAGTTTATCGCGAAGAGGAAACACCATATATTTT. Its protein product is CASSLSRRGNTIYF.

This chain connects TRBV6-5 to TRBJ2-3; 8 bases agree with TRBD1. CDR1 is MNHEY, CDR2 SVGAGI, per germline. The CDR3 runs 14 residues. J gave up 5 bases and V 2 bases, and 3 bases lay outside the gene matches. In nucleotides, the CDR3 is TGTGCCAGCAGTTACGACAGGGGTAGAGATACGCAGTATTTT. This encodes CASSYDRGRDTQYF.

This clone occurred many times. Germline is not matched at one junction end, which may reflect a read error. The chain joins TRBV6-1 to TRBJ2-7, with 9 bases identical to TRBD1. CDR3 length equals 13 residues. Germline loops: CDR1 MNHNS, CDR2 SASEGT. The CDR3 DNA reads as TGTGCCAGCAGTGAATTCGTACGGGACAGGGTTAGCTTC. Translation: CASSEFVRDRVSF.

The chain recombines TRBV21-1 with TRBJ2-3; TRBD2 is the table's D call, not checked against the DNA. TRBV21-1 is deemed a pseudogene. The CDR3 runs to 14 residues. CDR3 in DNA: TGTGCCAGCAGCCCAGCCCAGCGGGAAGATACGCAGTATTTT. Translating it yields CASSPAQREDTQYF.

V is TRBV5-1 and J is TRBJ1-1, with unresolved D. Trimming took 0 bases from V and 4 from J, leaving 7 bases between them. This CDR3 is 13 amino acids long. From germline, CDR1 is SGHRS and CDR2 YFSETQ. CDR3 DNA: TGCGCCAGCAGCTTGGTGGGAGCCACTGAAGCTTTCTTT. Protein: CASSLVGATEAFF.

The chain carries TRBV7-2 and TRBJ2-3; 9 bases match TRBD2. Trimming removed 3 bases from V and 2 bases from J; junction bases left unmatched: 6. The CDR3 contains 16 residues. CDR1 SGHTA and CDR2 FQGNSA come from the germline V gene. This CDR3 reads CASSLVAGVFTDTQYF. The CDR3 DNA reads TGTGCCAGCAGCTTGGTAGCGGGAGTCTTCACAGATACGCAGTATTTT.

The sample holds one count of this clone. The J gene is TRBJ1-5, the V gene TRBV6-5, with 7 bases aligning to TRBD1. V was clipped by 5 bases and J by 6 bases; unmatched bases: 10. This CDR3 comprises 15 residues. Looked up from germline, CDR1 is MNHEY and CDR2 is SVGAGI. The DNA for the CDR3 is TGTGCCAGCAGTCCCAACGACAGGGCACGTCAGCCCCAGCATTTT. Its protein is CASSPNDRARQPQHF.

The rearrangement uses TRBV7-6 and TRBJ2-7, with D possibly being TRBD1 (5 bases). Germline CDR1 is SGHVS and CDR2 is FNYEAQ. This CDR3 is built from 16 residues. The germline V and J ends were trimmed by 5 bases and 1 base, with 18 bases remaining between them. The CDR3 loop is CASSGAGQGNSYEQYF. The CDR3 coding sequence is TGTGCCAGCAGCGGCGCAGGGCAGGGTAATTCCTACGAGCAGTACTTC.

J is TRBJ1-4 and V is TRBV15; no definite D call. The germline CDR1 and CDR2 sequences are LNHNV and YYDKDF (reference sequence). This CDR3 is 13 amino acids long. Trimming removed 0 bases from V and 6 bases from J, with 5 bases in between. The CDR3 bases are TGTGCCACCAGCAGAGATCCATATGAAAAACTGTTTTTT. It yields the protein CATSRDPYEKLFF. Combining the CDR3 with reference TRBV15 and TRBJ1-4 gives the whole variable domain DAMVIQNPRYQVTQFGKPVTLSCSQTLNHNVMYWYQQKSSQAPKLLFHYYDKDFNNEADTPDNFQSRRPNTSFCFLDIRSPGLGDTAMYLCATSRDPYEKLFFGSGTQLSVL.

This chain connects TRBV6-5 to TRBJ2-7; a weak D match, TRBD1 (6 bases). Trimming shortened V by 6 bases and J by 2 bases, and 11 bases separated the two germline ends. CDR3 length: 13 residues. Germline V gene data show CDR1 as MNHEY and CDR2 as SVGAGI. The CDR3 DNA follows: TGTGCCAGCAGGAGACAGGCCACCTACGAGCAGTACTTC. Protein: CASRRQATYEQYF.

The chain recombines TRBV5-1 with TRBJ2-1; a possible D gene is TRBD1 (6 bases). Germline lookup yields CDR1 SGHRS and CDR2 YFSETQ. Trimming left V 4 bases short and J 7 bases short, with 18 bases between. The CDR3 length is 15 residues. The CDR3 region has the DNA TGCGCCAGCAGCCTGGGGGCGCTTAGTAGGAATGAGCAGTTCTTC. Translated, it gives CASSLGALSRNEQFF. The full variable domain, rest sourced from reference TRBV5-1 and TRBJ2-1, is KAGVTQTPRYLIKTRGQQVTLSCSPISGHRSVSWYQQTPGQGLQFLFEYFSETQRNKGNFPGRFSGRQFSNSRSEMNVSTLELGDSALYLCASSLGALSRNEQFFGPGTRLTVL.

The genes are TRBV29-1 and TRBJ2-5, with 7 bases lining up with TRBD1. CDR1 and CDR2 (germline): SQVTM, ANQGSEA. The CDR3 length is 15 residues. The ends lost 7 bases at V and 2 bases at J; junction bases unmatched: 13. CDR3 DNA sequence: TGCAGCGCCCTGAGGAACAGGGGCGCTCAAGAGACCCAGTACTTC. Protein: CSALRNRGAQETQYF.